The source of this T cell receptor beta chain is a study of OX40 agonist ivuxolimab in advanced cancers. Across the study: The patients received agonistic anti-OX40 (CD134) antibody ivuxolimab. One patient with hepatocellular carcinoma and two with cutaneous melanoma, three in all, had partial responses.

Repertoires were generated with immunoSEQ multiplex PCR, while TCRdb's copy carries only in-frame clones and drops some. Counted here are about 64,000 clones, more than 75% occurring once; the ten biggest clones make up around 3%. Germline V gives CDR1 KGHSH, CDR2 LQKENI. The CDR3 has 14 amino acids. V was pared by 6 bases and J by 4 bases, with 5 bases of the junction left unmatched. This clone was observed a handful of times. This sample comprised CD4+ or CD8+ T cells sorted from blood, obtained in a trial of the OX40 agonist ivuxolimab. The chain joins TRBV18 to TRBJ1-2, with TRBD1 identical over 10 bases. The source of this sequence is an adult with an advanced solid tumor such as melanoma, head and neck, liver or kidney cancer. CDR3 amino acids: CASSKDRGSYGYTF. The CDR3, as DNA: TGTGCCAGCTCGAAGGACAGGGGGTCCTATGGCTACACCTTC.